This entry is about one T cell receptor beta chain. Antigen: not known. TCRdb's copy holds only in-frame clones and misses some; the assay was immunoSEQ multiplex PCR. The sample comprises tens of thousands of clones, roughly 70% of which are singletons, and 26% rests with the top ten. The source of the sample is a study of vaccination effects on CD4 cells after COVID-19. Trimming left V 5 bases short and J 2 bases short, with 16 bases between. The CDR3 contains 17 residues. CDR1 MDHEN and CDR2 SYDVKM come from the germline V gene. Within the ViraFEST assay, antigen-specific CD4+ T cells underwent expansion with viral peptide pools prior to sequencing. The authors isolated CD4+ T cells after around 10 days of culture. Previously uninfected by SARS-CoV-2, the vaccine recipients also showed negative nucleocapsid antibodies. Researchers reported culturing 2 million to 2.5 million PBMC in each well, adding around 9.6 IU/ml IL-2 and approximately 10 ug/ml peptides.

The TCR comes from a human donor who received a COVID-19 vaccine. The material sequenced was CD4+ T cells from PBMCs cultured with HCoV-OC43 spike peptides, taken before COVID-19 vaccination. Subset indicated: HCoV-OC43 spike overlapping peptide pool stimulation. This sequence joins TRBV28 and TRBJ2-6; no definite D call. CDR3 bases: TGTGCCAGCAGTCTGATGATTGGTAGTCCTGGGGCCAACGTCCTGACTTTC. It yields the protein CASSLMIGSPGANVLTF.